The clone carrying this T cell receptor (beta chain) was seen more than once but under ten times. What it recognizes is unknown. The CDR3 length is 20 residues. Trimming removed 3 bases from V and 2 bases from J, with 30 bases in between. From germline, CDR1 is SGHRS and CDR2 YFSETQ. This sample stems from a study of CD8+CD57+ T cells in acquired aplastic anemia. Whole-study results and caveats: Sharing between patients and controls was observed for roughly 29 CD8+ CDR3 sequences.

Before being chosen for sequencing, patients had shown CD8+CD57+ cell expansion by flow cytometry. As a group, the patients uniformly had severe acquired aplastic anemia. The template for TCR beta VDJ and CDR3 sequence profiling was genomic DNA. TCRdb reanalysed the reads using MiXCR and keeps one entry per CDR3 protein. The sample has 400,000 to 600,000 distinct CDR3 sequences; around 30% are singletons. The sample taken for sequencing was sorted CD4+, CD8+, or CD8+CD57+ T cells (not recorded which) from PBMCs. The chain is built from TRBV5-1 and TRBJ2-7; D perhaps matches TRBD1 (6 bases). This clonotype originated in a human donor with aplastic anemia. The CDR3 loop reads CASSWPSGTQGDMSAYEQYF. The CDR3 DNA is TGCGCCAGCAGCTGGCCCTCCGGGACCCAAGGGGACATGTCGGCCTACGAGCAGTACTTC.